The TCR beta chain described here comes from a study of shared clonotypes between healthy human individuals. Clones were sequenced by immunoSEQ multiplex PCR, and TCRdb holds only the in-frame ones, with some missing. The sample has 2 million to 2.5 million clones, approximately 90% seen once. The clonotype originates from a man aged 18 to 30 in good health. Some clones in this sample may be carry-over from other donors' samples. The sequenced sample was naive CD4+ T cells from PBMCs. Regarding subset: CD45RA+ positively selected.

CDR3 nucleotide sequence: TGTGCCAGCAGTGGAGGGCGGTGGAGGGAGACCCAGTACTTC. It specifies CASSGGRWRETQYF. The rearrangement uses TRBV6-1 and TRBJ2-5, with a possible D match to TRBD2 (5 bases). Germline CDR1 is MNHNS and CDR2 is SASEGT. The CDR3 is 14 amino acids. Trimming stripped 4 bases from V and 5 bases from J, with 14 bases between.